The clone carrying this T cell receptor (gamma chain) was detected only a few times. What it binds is unknown. Other DNA sequences in the same sample also yield this CDR3. J lost 4 bases, V lost 3 bases, and 3 bases had no gene match. CDR3 size: 12 residues. CDR1 and CDR2 (germline): GITISATS, ISYDGTV (reference sequence). These data belong to a study of Vδ1+ human thymocytes. Findings and limits, study-wide: About 20% of thymic delta-chain sequences were Vdelta2, with few Vdelta3, unlike blood Vdelta1+ controls. Thymic TRG and TRD repertoires appeared highly polyclonal. The authors advised highly purified populations and single-cell validation.

The template was reverse-transcribed extracted RNA. The CDR3 regions were amplified by multiplex PCR from V-gene primers to a constant-region primer. TCRdb applied CATT to the multiplex PCR reads for clone calling. The sample yields approximately 20,000 gamma-chain clones, roughly an eighth seen once. Sequencing input: Vdelta1+ gamma-delta thymocytes from the thymus. Subset reported: FACS-sorted CD3+ TCRalphabeta- TCRVdelta1+ TCRVdelta2- thymocytes. This receptor was taken from a child less than two years old who had congenital heart surgery. This chain uses TRGV9 with TRGJ1 or TRGJ2. The DNA of the CDR3 is TGTGCCTTGTGGGAGTTCTATTATAAGAAACTCTTT. Translation gives CALWEFYYKKLF.